Listed below are T cell receptor beta chains from one sample, sequenced in a study of cytotoxic CD8 clonotypes in ibrutinib-treated CLL. Some clones are missing from TCRdb's copy, which holds only in-frame ones; the method was immunoSEQ multiplex PCR. The sample contains about 130,000 clones, 80% to 90% of which appear only once. The sample consisted of PBMCs, taken after 24 months of ibrutinib treatment. Source of these receptors: a human donor with chronic lymphocytic leukemia. CDR3s include the opening cysteine and the closing phenylalanine or tryptophan.

J gene: TRBJ1-3
V gene: TRBV7-2
CDR3 protein: CASSLVGGSGNTIYF

J gene: TRBJ2-1
V gene: TRBV9
CDR3 protein: CASSVVGQNNEQFF

J gene: TRBJ2-7
V gene: TRBV6-5
CDR3 protein: CASSSGDPYEQYF

J gene: TRBJ2-2
V gene: TRBV25-1
CDR3 protein: CASSETPDRRDTGELFF

J gene: TRBJ2-7
V gene: TRBV7-2
CDR3 protein: CASSFPPATGEEQYF

J gene: TRBJ1-2
V gene: TRBV19
CDR3 protein: CASSTREGHGYTF

J gene: TRBJ2-3
V gene: TRBV7-9
CDR3 protein: CASTPGTGPDTQYF

J gene: TRBJ2-1
V gene: TRBV5-4
CDR3 protein: CASSEGQGAYNEQFF

J gene: TRBJ1-2
V gene: TRBV5-4
CDR3 protein: CASSQNVAAQNYGYTF

J gene: TRBJ1-4
V gene: TRBV7-8
CDR3 protein: CASSLGTVTNEKLFF

J gene: TRBJ2-3
V gene: TRBV25-1
CDR3 protein: CASSEYRRGGTDTQYF

J gene: TRBJ2-3
V gene: TRBV28
CDR3 protein: CASSLAGVDTDTQYF

J gene: TRBJ2-7
V gene: TRBV29-1
CDR3 protein: CSVASASYEQYF

J gene: TRBJ2-3
V gene: TRBV13
CDR3 protein: CASSRTSGVTDTQYF

J gene: TRBJ1-4
V gene: TRBV18
CDR3 protein: CASSPGRNEKLFF

J gene: TRBJ1-3
V gene: TRBV28
CDR3 protein: CASSRISGNTIYF